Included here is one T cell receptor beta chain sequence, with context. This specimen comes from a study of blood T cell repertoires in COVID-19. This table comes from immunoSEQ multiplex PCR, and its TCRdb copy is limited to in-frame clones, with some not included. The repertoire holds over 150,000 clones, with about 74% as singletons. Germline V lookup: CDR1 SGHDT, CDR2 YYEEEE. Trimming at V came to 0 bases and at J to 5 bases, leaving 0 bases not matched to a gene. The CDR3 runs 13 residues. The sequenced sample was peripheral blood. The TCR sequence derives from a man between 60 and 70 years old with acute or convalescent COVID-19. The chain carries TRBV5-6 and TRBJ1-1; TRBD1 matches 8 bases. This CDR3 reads CASSLGTGTEAFF. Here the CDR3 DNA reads TGTGCCAGCAGCTTGGGGACAGGGACTGAAGCTTTCTTT.